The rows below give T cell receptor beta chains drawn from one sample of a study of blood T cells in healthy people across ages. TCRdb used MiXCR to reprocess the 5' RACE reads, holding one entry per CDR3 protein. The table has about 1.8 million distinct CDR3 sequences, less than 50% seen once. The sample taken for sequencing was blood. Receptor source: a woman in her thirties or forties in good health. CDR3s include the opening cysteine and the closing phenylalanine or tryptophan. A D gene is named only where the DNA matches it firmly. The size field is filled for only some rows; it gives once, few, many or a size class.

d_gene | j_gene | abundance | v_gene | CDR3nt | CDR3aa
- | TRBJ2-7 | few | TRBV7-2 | TGTGCCAGCACCAGCCCAGGGTGGGACGAGCAGTACTTC | CASTSPGWDEQYF
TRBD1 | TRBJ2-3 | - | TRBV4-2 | TGTGCCAGCAGCCAAGTAAGGGACAGCCACACGGATACGCAGTATTTT | CASSQVRDSHTDTQYF
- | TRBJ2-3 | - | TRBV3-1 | TGTGCCAGCAGCCAAGATGCAGATACGCAGTATTTT | CASSQDADTQYF
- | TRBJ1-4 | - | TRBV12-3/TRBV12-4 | TGTGCCAGCAGTCCAGGAGAGACTAATGAAAAACTGTTTTTT | CASSPGETNEKLFF
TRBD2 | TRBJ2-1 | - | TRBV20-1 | TGCAGTGCTCCCAATTCCGGGACTAGCGGGTCATCCTACAATGAGCAGTTCTTC | CSAPNSGTSGSSYNEQFF
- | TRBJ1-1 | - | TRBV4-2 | TGTGCCAGCAGCCCGACTACACGGCACACTGAAGCTTTCTTT | CASSPTTRHTEAFF
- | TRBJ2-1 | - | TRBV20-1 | TGCAGTGCTAGAGTTGGGGGGGCAAAGGGATACAATGAGCAGTTCTTC | CSARVGGAKGYNEQFF
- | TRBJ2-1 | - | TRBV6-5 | TGTGCCAGCAGTTACTCGCATCCTGGGACGGAAACACGCAATGAGCAGTTCTTC | CASSYSHPGTETRNEQFF
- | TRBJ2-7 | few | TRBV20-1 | TGCAGTGCTAGAGAGGAACCGATCTACGAGCAGTACTTC | CSAREEPIYEQYF
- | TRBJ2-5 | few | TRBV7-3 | TGTGCCAGCAGGGGGATGTCAGGAGAGACCCAGTACTTC | CASRGMSGETQYF
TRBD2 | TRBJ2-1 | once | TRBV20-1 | TGCAGTGCCCTCTTAGCGGGGCGGTACAGTGAGCAGTTCTTC | CSALLAGRYSEQFF
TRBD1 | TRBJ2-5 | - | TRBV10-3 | TGTGCCATCAGTCCCGGGACAGGGGATCGGAAGACCCAGTACTTC | CAISPGTGDRKTQYF
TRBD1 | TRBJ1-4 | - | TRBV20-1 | TGCAGTGCTAAAAAACAGGGGGCAACTAATGAAAAACTGTTTTTT | CSAKKQGATNEKLFF
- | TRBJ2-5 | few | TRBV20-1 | TGCAGTGCCCCCTTAATAAGGGCGGGGAGTTTAGAGACCCAGTACTTC | CSAPLIRAGSLETQYF
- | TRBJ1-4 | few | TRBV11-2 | TGTGCCAGCAGCTTTTCGGCCAGGGAAAAACTGTTTTTT | CASSFSAREKLFF
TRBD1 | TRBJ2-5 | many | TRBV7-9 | TGTGCCAGCAGTCCGACAGGGAGAAAAGAGACCCAGTACTTC | CASSPTGRKETQYF
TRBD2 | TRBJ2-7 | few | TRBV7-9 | TGTGCCAGCAGCCCGACTAGCGGAGATATCTACGAGCAGTACTTC | CASSPTSGDIYEQYF
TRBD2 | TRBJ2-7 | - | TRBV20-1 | TGCAGTGCTAGAGGTCTAGCGGGGGGGAGAGGCCATGAGCAGTACTTC | CSARGLAGGRGHEQYF
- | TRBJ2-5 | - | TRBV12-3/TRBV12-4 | TGTGCCAGCAGTTTCAATTGGCGCGTCGGCGAGACCCAGTACTTC | CASSFNWRVGETQYF
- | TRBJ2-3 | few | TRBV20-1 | TGCAGTATTAATTGGAACCCACCGCCAGATACGCAGTATTTT | CSINWNPPPDTQYF
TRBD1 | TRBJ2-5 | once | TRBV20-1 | TGCAGTGCTAGTCCCGACAGGGTAAACCAAGAGACCCAGTACTTC | CSASPDRVNQETQYF
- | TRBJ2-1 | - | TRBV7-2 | TGTGCCAGCAGCTACCCCGGGACAACAAACGAGCAGTTCTTC | CASSYPGTTNEQFF
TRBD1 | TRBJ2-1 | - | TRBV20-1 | TGCAGTGCTAGATTTGGGACAGGGGGTCGCAATGAGCAGTTCTTC | CSARFGTGGRNEQFF
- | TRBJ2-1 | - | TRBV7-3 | TGTGCCAGCAGCACCCTAGGTGCAGGGACCGACAATGAGCAGTTCTTC | CASSTLGAGTDNEQFF
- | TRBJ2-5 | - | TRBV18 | TGTGCCAGCTCACCACGGGGGACAAATACTCAAGAGACCCAGTACTTC | CASSPRGTNTQETQYF
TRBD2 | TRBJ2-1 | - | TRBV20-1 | TGCAGTGCCTATAGCGGGGGGGCTGAGGAGCAGTTCTTC | CSAYSGGAEEQFF
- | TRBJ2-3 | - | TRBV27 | TGTGCCAGCAGCCTCATCCGGGGGGCGACCACAGATACGCAGTATTTT | CASSLIRGATTDTQYF
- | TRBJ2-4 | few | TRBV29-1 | TGCAGCGTCCCGGGCGTCGGGGCCAAAAACATTCAGTACTTC | CSVPGVGAKNIQYF
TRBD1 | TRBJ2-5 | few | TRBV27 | TGTGCCAGCAGGGACAGGGGGCAGAAGACCCAGTACTTC | CASRDRGQKTQYF
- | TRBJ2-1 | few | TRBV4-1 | TGCGCCAGCAGCCAACGGGTAAGGGTGAGGAATGAGCAGTTCTTC | CASSQRVRVRNEQFF
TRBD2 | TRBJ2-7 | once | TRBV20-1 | TGCAGTGCTAGAGATGTAGCGACTAGCGGCACCTACGAGCAGTACTTC | CSARDVATSGTYEQYF
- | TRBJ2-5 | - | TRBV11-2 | TGTGCCAGCAGCTTAGAGGGGCGACGGTGGGAGACCCAGTACTTC | CASSLEGRRWETQYF
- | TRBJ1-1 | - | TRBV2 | TGTGCCAGCAGTGGGGGGGGGCGGAGAACTGAAGCTTTCTTT | CASSGGGRRTEAFF
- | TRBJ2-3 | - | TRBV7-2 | TGTGCCAGCAGCTTAGGGAGGGTGGGGAGCACAGATACGCAGTATTTT | CASSLGRVGSTDTQYF
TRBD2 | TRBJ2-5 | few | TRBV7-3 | TGTGCCAGCAGCTATTCCGGGACTAGCGGGGGGCCACTAGAGACCCAGTACTTC | CASSYSGTSGGPLETQYF
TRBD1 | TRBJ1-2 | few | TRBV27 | TGTGCCAGCACTACTCTACAGGGGGAGGGCTATGGCTACACCTTC | CASTTLQGEGYGYTF
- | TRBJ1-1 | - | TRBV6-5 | TGTGCCAGCACCCCCACAGGGAGGACTGAAGCTTTCTTT | CASTPTGRTEAFF
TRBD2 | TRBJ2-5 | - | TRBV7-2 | TGTCCCAGCAGCCCAGCGGGGTTAGCGGGGGCCCAAGAGACCCAGTACTTC | CPSSPAGLAGAQETQYF
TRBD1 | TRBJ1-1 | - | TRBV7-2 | TGCGCCAGCAGACGATTTGAGGGACAGGGGATTACTGAAGCTTTCTTT | CASRRFEGQGITEAFF
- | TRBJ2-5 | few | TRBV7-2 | TGTGCCAGCAGCTTTTTTATGGGGACCCAGTACTTC | CASSFFMGTQYF